This T cell receptor beta chain emerged from a study of blood T cell repertoires in COVID-19 (dated by TCRdb to 2020 to 2022). Regarding the research as a whole: Samples covering the acute and convalescent phases of COVID-19 were provided by collaborators in the United States, Italy and Spain. The prospective study material was composed of cDNA or gDNA derived from T cells, B-cell-depleted T cells, or PBMCs. The dataset comprised deeply sampled blood TCRbeta repertoires from subjects exposed to, actively infected with, or recovered from COVID-19. The repertoires were released in a freely available public database intended as a resource for research on the immune response to SARS-CoV-2. The samples were drawn from the first 160 participants of the ongoing ImmuneRACE study and from 950 to 1,500 subjects provided by 6 global collaborators. A de-identified subject ID, COVID-19 status, age in years and sex were almost always included in the sample metadata. HLA class I and class II types, where available, came from metadata supplied by the sample provider rather than from assay-based typing. The study at large found these results: The amount of clinical and demographic metadata varied by source and participant and was provided uncurated.

The CDR3 runs 15 residues from the cysteine to the phenylalanine. Only the CDR3 region is kept as DNA, spanning 45 bases read in frame from base 1. V is cut by 7 bases and J by 5 bases, and the space between the germline ends is 19 bases. CDR1 and CDR2 were assigned from the germline V gene as MNHEY and SVGAGI. Whole blood was collected in K2EDTA tubes by collaborating institutions according to the institutions' own protocols. Collaborator samples were shipped for TCRbeta analysis as frozen whole blood, isolated PBMCs, or DNA extracted from either sample type. A note on this clone: The clone's antigen remains unknown. No clone much larger than this one lies a single base away; base qualities are absent.

The immunoSEQ Assay, a bias-controlled multiplex PCR, was used to amplify TCRbeta CDR3 regions from genomic DNA. In the source study's methods: Within the assay, amplification of reference gene primers was used to estimate how many nucleated cells each sample contained. Sequence reads were collapsed and filtered to measure the absolute abundance of every unique TCRbeta CDR3 rearrangement. For each sample, productive Simpson clonality was calculated as the square root of Simpson's diversity index across productive rearrangements. In its TCRdb copy, this immuneACCESS table keeps in-frame sequences only and misses some clones. Where compared with another copy, unresolved V genes explain less than half of these, and the others have no known cause. That table gives V, J and clone size, and the DNA gave D and trimming. A total of about 39,000 clones appear in this sample, 65% to 90% of them only once. Approximately 9.9% of the sample rests with the top ten.

The V gene is TRBV6-5 and the J gene is TRBJ2-3; TRBD1 could be the D gene, as 6 bases match. The sequenced material came from peripheral blood. The source of this sequence is a human donor in a cohort sampled during active COVID-19. The bases are TGTGCCAGCAAAGCCGGACAGAGTTTTAGAGATACGCAGTATTTT. Translated, this is CASKAGQSFRDTQYF.